This T cell receptor beta chain was identified in a study of control samples from healthy donors and cancer patients. Assay used: immunoSEQ multiplex PCR; TCRdb lists only in-frame clones, some missing. The sample consists of some 34,000 clones, 85% to 95% of them appearing once. Germline CDR1 is MNHEY and CDR2 is SVGAGI. This CDR3 has 12 residues. V lost 6 bases and J 5 bases, leaving 10 bases between the germline ends. The gene calls are TRBV6-5 and TRBJ2-5; D is possibly TRBD1 (5 bases). The sequence was collected from a man between 35 and 55 years old with colorectal cancer. Sequencing was performed on PBMCs. The CDR3 reads CASRTGKETQYF. The CDR3 region has the DNA TGTGCCAGCAGAACAGGAAAGGAGACCCAGTACTTC.